This TCR beta chain originates from a study of blood T cell repertoires in COVID-19. Per the original methods: Estimates of nucleated cell counts were drawn from the amplification of reference gene primers. Clones were sequenced by immunoSEQ multiplex PCR, and TCRdb holds only the in-frame ones, with some missing. The DNA was the basis for D and trimming; V, J and clone size are from that table. This table has roughly 120,000 clones, more than 80% appearing once. What was sequenced was peripheral blood. The clonotype was recovered from a woman between 45 and 65 years old with acute or convalescent COVID-19.

The CDR3 DNA reads as TGTGCCACCAGCGGACGGGGAGGGACCGGGGAGCTGTTTTTT. Amino acid sequence: CATSGRGGTGELFF. J is TRBJ2-2 and V is TRBV24-1; 7 bases line up with TRBD2. J was trimmed by 5 bases and V by 7 bases; bases with no gene match: 6. This CDR3 is 14 amino acids long. The V gene's germline CDR1 is KGHDR and CDR2 SFDVKD.